This entry features one T cell receptor beta chain sequence. The sample belongs to a study of blood T cell repertoires in COVID-19. Methods used by the authors: It was from reference gene primer amplification that nucleated cell counts were estimated. Assay: immunoSEQ multiplex PCR; the TCRdb copy retains only in-frame clones and omits some. V and J calls plus clone size are reproduced from that table; the DNA served to infer D and trimming. The sample includes about 190,000 clones, about 85% of them seen just once. The study drew participants aged about 18 to 89 years from 20 to 30 US areas. The CDR3 loop spans 14 amino acids. Germline-derived CDR1 and CDR2 are SEHNR and FQNEAQ (reference sequence). The V and J ends lost 5 bases and 5 bases respectively, with 10 bases between them.

The source material was PBMCs or T cells enriched from blood (not recorded which). The genes are TRBV7-9 and TRBJ1-6; D is undetermined. This clonotype was sampled from a woman between 35 and 50 years old in a cohort exposed to, infected with or recovered from COVID-19 (not recorded which). This chain's CDR3 is CASSPGGNNSPLHF. As DNA, the CDR3 is TGTGCCAGCAGCCCTGGAGGGAATAATTCACCCCTCCACTTT.